The sequence of this TCR beta chain was determined in a study of blood T cell repertoires in COVID-19. Study context: Whether acute or convalescent, the COVID-19 samples came from the United States, Italy and Spain.

The method was immunoSEQ multiplex PCR; TCRdb's version includes in-frame clones alone and lacks a portion of them. The data show about 300,000 clones, with 88% seen just once and 1.5% to 2% held by the top ten. The V end was cut by 5 bases, the J end by 1 base, with 8 bases between. CDR3 size: 13 residues. From germline, CDR1 is SGHTA and CDR2 FQGTGA. Patients in Seattle were enrolled during active infection, then followed longitudinally. Material for sequencing was peripheral blood. The source is a woman in her 30s with COVID-19, enrolled during active disease. This sequence joins TRBV7-3 and TRBJ1-1, with a tentative D call TRBD1 (5 bases). The CDR3 is CASSDRPNTEAFF. The CDR3 nucleotides are TGTGCCAGCAGCGACAGACCGAACACTGAAGCTTTCTTT.